The rows below give T cell receptor beta chains drawn from one sample of a study of T cells after yellow fever vaccination. Each CDR3 protein gets one entry after TCRdb re-called the 5' RACE reads with MiXCR. In the table there are approximately 260,000 distinct CDR3 sequences, around 5.2% of which are singletons. Sequencing used CD4+ T cells sorted from PBMCs, obtained on the day of the yellow fever booster vaccination. These receptors originate from a man between 18 and 29 years old who received the YFV17D yellow fever vaccine. Each CDR3 is given without its conserved first and last residue.

TRBV12-3/TRBV12-4,TRBJ1-5,ASSQQGYQPQH
TRBV4-1,TRBJ2-7,ASSPRDRGSYEQY
TRBV29-1,TRBJ2-5,SVTPGTGGGETQY
TRBV5-1,TRBJ1-2,ASSLFFSVLDRGRNYGYT
TRBV19,TRBJ2-3,ASTTGLAGVTDTQY
TRBV7-9,TRBJ1-1,ASSFDRGPNTEAF
TRBV5-1,TRBJ1-6,ASSPLGWINSPLH
TRBV5-1,TRBJ2-3,ASSPGQLSTDTQY
TRBV18,TRBJ2-1,ASSLRTRQGSHNEQF
TRBV4-2,TRBJ1-1,ASSSQTDNTEAF
TRBV11-3,TRBJ2-3,ASSLQAGGATDTQY
TRBV30,TRBJ2-3,AWSVSGGSADTQY
TRBV24-1,TRBJ1-2,ATSDGGTGGYT
TRBV20-1,TRBJ2-5,SASYAAETQY
TRBV7-9,TRBJ1-4,ASSPGQGVAEKLF
TRBV5-1,TRBJ1-1,ASSLVGGDTEAF
TRBV5-4,TRBJ2-1,ASSSQGLQF
TRBV5-1,TRBJ2-5,ASSFRLGETQY
TRBV6-2/TRBV6-3,TRBJ2-5,ASSRRGTGFQETQY
TRBV7-2,TRBJ2-1,ASRRDRGAYNEQF
TRBV9,TRBJ2-5,ASSGTSVQETQY
TRBV12-3/TRBV12-4,TRBJ2-1,ASSPDPAYNEQF
TRBV21-1,TRBJ2-3,ASSKRGEAGGQTDTQY
TRBV10-3,TRBJ1-1,AISESANREAF
TRBV3-1,TRBJ2-2,ASSQSHGTGNTGELF
TRBV13,TRBJ2-2,ASSLGGTYGELF
TRBV20-1,TRBJ2-1,SAPTGTQLLDSYNEQF
TRBV12-3/TRBV12-4,TRBJ1-1,ASSSLVGGSTEAF
TRBV2,TRBJ2-2,AAQGGGTGELF
TRBV7-2,TRBJ1-1,ASSWMLGTEAF
TRBV19,TRBJ1-2,ASSRQGENGYT
TRBV5-4,TRBJ1-2,ASIRDNIGGYT
TRBV5-1,TRBJ2-6,ASSLANSGSGANVLT
TRBV5-4,TRBJ2-3,ASSNLMMFVTDTQY
TRBV2,TRBJ2-3,ASNSHEGDTQY
TRBV4-2,TRBJ1-3,ASSQVDPGNTIY
TRBV11-1,TRBJ2-1,ASSLRQGYEQF
TRBV18,TRBJ1-5,ASSPGTGGGQPQH
TRBV10-3,TRBJ1-1,AISESGSPTEAF
TRBV3-1,TRBJ2-2,ASSQQTLNTGELF
TRBV20-1,TRBJ1-2,SASVLSRYGYT
TRBV9,TRBJ2-1,ASSGRPGPDLNEQF
TRBV7-6,TRBJ2-3,ASSLVSGGAGVWQY
TRBV10-2,TRBJ1-2,ASSQETGQLGGYT
TRBV20-1,TRBJ2-7,SAWGRMGVQYEQY
TRBV5-1,TRBJ2-3,ASSALRGADTQY